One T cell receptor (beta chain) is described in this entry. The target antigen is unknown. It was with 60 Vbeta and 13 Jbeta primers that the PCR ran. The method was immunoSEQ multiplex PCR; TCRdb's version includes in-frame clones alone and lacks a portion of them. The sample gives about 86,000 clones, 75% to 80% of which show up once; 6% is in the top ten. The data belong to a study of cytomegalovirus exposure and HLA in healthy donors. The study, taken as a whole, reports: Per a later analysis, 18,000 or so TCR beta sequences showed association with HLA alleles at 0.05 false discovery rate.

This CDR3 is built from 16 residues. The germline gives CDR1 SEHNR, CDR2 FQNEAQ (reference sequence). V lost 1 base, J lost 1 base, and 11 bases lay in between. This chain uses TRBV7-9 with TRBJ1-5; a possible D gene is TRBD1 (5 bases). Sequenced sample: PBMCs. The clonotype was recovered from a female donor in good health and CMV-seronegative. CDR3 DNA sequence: TGTGCCAGCAGCTTAGGGGCAGGGCTGAGCAATCAGCCCCAGCATTTT. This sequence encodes CASSLGAGLSNQPQHF.